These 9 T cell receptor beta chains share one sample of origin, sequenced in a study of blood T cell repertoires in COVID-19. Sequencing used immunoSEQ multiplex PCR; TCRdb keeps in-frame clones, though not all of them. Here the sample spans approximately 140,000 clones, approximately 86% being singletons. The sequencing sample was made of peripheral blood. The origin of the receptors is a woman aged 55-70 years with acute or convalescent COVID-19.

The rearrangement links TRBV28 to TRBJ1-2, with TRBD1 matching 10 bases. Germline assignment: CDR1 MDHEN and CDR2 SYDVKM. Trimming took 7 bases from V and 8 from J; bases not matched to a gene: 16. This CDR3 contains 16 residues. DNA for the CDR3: TGTGCCAGCACCTTAGAACCGGGACAGGGGTTTCGGGGCTACACCTTC. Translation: CASTLEPGQGFRGYTF.

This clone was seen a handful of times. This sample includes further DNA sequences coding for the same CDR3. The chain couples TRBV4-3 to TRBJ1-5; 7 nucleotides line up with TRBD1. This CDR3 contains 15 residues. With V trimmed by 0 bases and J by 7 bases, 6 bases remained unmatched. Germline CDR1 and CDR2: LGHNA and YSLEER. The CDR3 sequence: CASSQDYRGGQPQHF. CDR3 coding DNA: TGCGCCAGCAGCCAAGATTACAGGGGCGGCCAGCCCCAGCATTTT.

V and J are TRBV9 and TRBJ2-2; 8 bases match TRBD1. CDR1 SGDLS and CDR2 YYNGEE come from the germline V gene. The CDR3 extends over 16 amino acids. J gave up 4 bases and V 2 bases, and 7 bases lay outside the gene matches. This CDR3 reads CASSVRQGWGTGELFF. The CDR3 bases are TGTGCCAGCAGCGTTCGACAGGGGTGGGGCACCGGGGAGCTGTTTTTT.

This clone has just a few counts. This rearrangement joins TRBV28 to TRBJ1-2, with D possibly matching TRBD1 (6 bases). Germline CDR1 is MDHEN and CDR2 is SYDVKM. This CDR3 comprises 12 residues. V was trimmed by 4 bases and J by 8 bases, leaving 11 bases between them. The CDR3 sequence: CASSYGGQGYTF. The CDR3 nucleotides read TGTGCCAGCAGTTACGGGGGGCAAGGCTACACCTTC.

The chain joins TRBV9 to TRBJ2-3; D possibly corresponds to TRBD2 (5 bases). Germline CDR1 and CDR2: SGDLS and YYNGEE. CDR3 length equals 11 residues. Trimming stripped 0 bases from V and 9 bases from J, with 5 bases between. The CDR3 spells CASSVGGTQYF. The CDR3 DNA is TGTGCCAGCAGCGTAGGCGGGACGCAGTATTTT.

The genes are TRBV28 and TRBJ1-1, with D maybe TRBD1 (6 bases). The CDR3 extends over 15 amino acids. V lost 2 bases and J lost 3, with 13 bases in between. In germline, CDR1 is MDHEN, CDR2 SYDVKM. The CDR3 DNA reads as TGTGCCAGCAGTTTACAGGGGTCCATTTACACTGAAGCTTTCTTT. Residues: CASSLQGSIYTEAFF. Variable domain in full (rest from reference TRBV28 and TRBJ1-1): DVKVTQSSRYLVKRTGEKVFLECVQDMDHENMFWYRQDPGLGLRLIYFSYDVKMKEKGDIPEGYSVSREKKERFSLILESASTNQTSMYLCASSLQGSIYTEAFFGQGTRLTVV.

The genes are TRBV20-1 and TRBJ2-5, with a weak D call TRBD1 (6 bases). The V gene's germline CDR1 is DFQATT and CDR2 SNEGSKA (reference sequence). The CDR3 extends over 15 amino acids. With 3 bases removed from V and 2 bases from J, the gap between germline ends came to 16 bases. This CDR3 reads CSASRGRTAQETQYF. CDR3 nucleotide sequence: TGCAGTGCTAGTCGGGGACGGACAGCTCAAGAGACCCAGTACTTC.

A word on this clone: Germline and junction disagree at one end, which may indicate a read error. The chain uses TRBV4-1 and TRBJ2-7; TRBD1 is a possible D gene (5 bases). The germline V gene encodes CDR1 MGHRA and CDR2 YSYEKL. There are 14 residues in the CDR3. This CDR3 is CTSTKGQGKYEQYF. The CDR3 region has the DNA TGCACCAGCACCAAGGGCCAGGGTAAATACGAGCAGTACTTC.

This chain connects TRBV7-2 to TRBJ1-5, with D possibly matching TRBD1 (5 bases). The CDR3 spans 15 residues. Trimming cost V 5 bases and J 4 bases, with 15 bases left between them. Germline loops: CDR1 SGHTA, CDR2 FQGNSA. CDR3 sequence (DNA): TGTGCCAGCAGCGCCTGGGGCGGGGTTAATCAGCCCCAGCATTTT. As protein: CASSAWGGVNQPQHF. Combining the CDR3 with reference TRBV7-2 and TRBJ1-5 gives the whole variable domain GAGVSQSPSNKVTEKGKDVELRCDPISGHTALYWYRQSLGQGLEFLIYFQGNSAPDKSGLPSDRFSAERTGGSVSTLTIQRTQQEDSAVYLCASSAWGGVNQPQHFGDGTRLSIL.